Described below is a single TCR beta chain sequence and its context. It has no known antigen specificity. Qualities for individual bases were not recorded, and no much larger clone is one base off. The source of the sample is a study of chemoradiotherapy in HPV16-positive cancers (dated by TCRdb to about 2022). Background for the entire study: Candidate HPV-specific T-cell clones and common TCR motifs were defined through functional T-cell assays on cells from a couple of HPV16-positive patients. The study set out to ask whether T-cell immunity against the HPV oncoproteins E6 and E7 changes over the course of chemoradiotherapy and whether that immunity affects survival. The candidate HPV-specific TCRs and motifs were subsequently tracked in TCR repertoires obtained from roughly 90 patients with HPV-related cancers. Broader findings and caveats from the paper: The functional definition of HPV-specific T cells was derived from only two HPV16-positive patients, and the survival association was reported for HPV16-positive patients. In HPV16-positive patients, expansion of HPV-responsive T cells during chemoradiotherapy was associated with improved recurrence-free survival. Expansion of candidate HPV-specific clones and E7-related TCR motifs was observed in the tumor microenvironment during treatment, whereas no such expansion was observed for non-HPV-specific T cells.

Because repertoires were sampled repeatedly during chemoradiotherapy, clonal expansion in the tumor microenvironment could be followed. Preparation of the library involved the immunoSEQ multiplex PCR assay. TCRdb obtained this table from immuneACCESS and retained in-frame rearrangements with V and J assigned. These tables miss some clones; where compared with another copy, unresolved V genes account for less than half of the shortfall, and the remainder is unexplained. In all, the sample holds approximately 19,000 clones, and approximately 84% of those were seen once. Approximately 5% of the sample comes from the top ten. V is trimmed back by 6 bases and J by 3 bases, and the junction contains 8 bases that no gene match accounts for. In the germline V gene, CDR1 corresponds to MGHDK and CDR2 to SYGVNS. Its CDR3 holds 14 amino acids, cysteine through phenylalanine. Left in the record is the CDR3 DNA by itself, 42 bases read in frame from the first base.

Sequenced material: blood, taken from a patient who underwent chemoradiotherapy. This clonotype originated in a human donor with HPV-associated anogenital cancer. The chain is made from TRBV25-1 and TRBJ2-7; 7 bases in the middle match TRBD1. CDR3 loop: CASRPTGVVYEQYF. The nucleotide sequence is given as TGTGCCAGCAGACCTACAGGGGTGGTCTACGAGCAGTACTTC.